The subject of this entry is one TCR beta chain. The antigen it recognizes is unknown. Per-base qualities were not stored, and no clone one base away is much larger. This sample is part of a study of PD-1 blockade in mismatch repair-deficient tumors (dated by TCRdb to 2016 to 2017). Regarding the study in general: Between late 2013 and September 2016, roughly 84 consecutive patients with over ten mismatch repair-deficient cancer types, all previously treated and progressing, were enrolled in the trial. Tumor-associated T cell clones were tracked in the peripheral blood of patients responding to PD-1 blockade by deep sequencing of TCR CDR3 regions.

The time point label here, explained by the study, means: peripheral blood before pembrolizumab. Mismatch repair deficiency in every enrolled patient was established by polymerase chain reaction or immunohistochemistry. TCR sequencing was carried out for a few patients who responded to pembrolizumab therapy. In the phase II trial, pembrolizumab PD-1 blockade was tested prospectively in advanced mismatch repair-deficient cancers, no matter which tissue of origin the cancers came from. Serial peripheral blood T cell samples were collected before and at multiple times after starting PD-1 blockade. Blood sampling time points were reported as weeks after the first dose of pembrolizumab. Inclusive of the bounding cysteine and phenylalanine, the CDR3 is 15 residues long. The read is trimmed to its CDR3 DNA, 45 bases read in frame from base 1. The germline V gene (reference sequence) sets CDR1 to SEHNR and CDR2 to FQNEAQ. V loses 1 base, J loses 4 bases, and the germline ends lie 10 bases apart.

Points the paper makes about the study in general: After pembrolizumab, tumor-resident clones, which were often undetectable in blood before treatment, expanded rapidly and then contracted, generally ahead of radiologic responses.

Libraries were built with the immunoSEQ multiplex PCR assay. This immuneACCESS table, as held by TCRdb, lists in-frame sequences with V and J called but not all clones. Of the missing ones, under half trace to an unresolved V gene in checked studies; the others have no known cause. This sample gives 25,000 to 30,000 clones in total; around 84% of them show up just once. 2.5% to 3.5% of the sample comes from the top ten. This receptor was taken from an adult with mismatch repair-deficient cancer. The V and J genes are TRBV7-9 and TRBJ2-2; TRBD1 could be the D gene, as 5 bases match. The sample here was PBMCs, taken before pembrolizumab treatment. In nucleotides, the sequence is TGTGCCAGCAGCTTAGTCGGCAGGGTCACCGGGGAGCTGTTTTTT. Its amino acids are CASSLVGRVTGELFF. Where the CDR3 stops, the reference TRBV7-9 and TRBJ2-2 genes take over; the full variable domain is DTGVSQNPRHKITKRGQNVTFRCDPISEHNRLYWYRQTLGQGPEFLTYFQNEAQLEKSRLLSDRFSAERPKGSFSTLEIQRTEQGDSAMYLCASSLVGRVTGELFFGEGSRLTVL.